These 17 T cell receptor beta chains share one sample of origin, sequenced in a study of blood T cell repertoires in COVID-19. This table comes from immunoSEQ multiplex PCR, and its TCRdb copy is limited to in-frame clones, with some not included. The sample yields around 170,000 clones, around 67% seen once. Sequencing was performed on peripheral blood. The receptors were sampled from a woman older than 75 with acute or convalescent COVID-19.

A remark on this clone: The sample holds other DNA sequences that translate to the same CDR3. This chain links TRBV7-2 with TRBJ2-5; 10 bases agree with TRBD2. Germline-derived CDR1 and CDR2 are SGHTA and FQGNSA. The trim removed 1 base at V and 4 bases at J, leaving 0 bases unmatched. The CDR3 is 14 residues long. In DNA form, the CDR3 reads TGTGCCAGCAGCTTAGGACTAGCGGGAGAGACCCAGTACTTC. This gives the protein CASSLGLAGETQYF.

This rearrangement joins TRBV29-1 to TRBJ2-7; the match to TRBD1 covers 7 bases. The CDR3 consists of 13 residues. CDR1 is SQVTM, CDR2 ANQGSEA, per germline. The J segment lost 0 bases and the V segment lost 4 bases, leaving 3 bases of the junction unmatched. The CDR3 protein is CSVAGQSSYEQYF. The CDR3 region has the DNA TGCAGCGTTGCGGGACAGAGCTCCTACGAGCAGTACTTC.

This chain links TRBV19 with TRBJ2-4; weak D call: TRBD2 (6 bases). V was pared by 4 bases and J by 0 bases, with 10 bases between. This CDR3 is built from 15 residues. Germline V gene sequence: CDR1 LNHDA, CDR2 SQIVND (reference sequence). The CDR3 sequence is CASSTPGVAKNIQYF. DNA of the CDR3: TGTGCCAGTAGTACCCCGGGGGTAGCCAAAAACATTCAGTACTTC.

The CDR3: CASRLINSYNEQFF. CDR3 DNA sequence: TGTGCCAGCAGACTCATTAATTCCTACAATGAGCAGTTCTTC. The V gene is TRBV6-5, the J gene TRBJ2-1; D ambiguous. CDR3 length: 14 amino acids. The V end lost 6 bases, the J end lost 1 base, and 10 bases lay between the germline ends. Germline CDR1 and CDR2: MNHEY and SVGAGI.

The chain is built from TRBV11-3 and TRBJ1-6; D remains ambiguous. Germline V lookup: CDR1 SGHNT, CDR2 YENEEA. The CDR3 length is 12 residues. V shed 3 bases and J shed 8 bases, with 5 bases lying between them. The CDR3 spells CASSFTDSPLHF. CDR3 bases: TGTGCCAGCAGCTTCACGGATTCACCCCTCCACTTT.

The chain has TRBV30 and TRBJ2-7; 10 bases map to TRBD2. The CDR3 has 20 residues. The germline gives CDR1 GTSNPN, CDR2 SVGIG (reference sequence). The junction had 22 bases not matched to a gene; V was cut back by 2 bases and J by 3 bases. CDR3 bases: TGTGCCTGGAGTCCCGACCCTAAACTAGCGGGACGGAATCTGGGCTACGAGCAGTACTTC. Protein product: CAWSPDPKLAGRNLGYEQYF.

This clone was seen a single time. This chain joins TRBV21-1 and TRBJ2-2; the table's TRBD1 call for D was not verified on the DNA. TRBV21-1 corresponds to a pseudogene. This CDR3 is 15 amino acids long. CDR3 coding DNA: TGTGCCAGCAGTGGCGGGACAGTTAACACCGGGGAGCTGTTTTTT. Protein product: CASSGGTVNTGELFF.

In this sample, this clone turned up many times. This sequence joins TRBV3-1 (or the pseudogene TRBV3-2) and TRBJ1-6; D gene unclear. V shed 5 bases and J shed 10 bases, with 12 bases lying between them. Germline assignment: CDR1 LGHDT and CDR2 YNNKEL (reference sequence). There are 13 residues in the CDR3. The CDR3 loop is CASSSREWSPLHF. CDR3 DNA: TGTGCCAGCAGCTCTAGGGAGTGGTCACCCCTCCACTTT.

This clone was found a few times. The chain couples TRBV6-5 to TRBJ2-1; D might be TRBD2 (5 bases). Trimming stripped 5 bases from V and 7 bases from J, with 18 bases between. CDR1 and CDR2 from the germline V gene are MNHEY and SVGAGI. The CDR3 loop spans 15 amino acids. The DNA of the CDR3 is TGTGCCAGCAGTAAACAGCTCTACTGGAGGAATGAGCAGTTCTTC. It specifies CASSKQLYWRNEQFF.

The CDR3 region has the DNA TGTGCCAGCAGCTTATACTGGGACGGGAGTAATCAGCCCCAGCATTTT. Translating gives CASSLYWDGSNQPQHF. V and J are TRBV7-2 and TRBJ1-5, with D maybe TRBD1 (5 bases). The germline V gene encodes CDR1 SGHTA and CDR2 FQGNSA. Trimming took 2 bases from V and 4 from J, leaving 15 bases between them. The CDR3 consists of 16 residues.

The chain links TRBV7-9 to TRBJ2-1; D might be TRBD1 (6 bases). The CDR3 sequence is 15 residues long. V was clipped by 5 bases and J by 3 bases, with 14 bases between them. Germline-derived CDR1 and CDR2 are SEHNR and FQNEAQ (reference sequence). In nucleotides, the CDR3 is TGTGCCAGCAGCCAAACAGGGTACGGCTACAATGAGCAGTTCTTC. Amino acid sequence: CASSQTGYGYNEQFF. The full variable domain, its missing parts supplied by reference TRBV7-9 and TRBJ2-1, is DTGVSQNPRHKITKRGQNVTFRCDPISEHNRLYWYRQTLGQGPEFLTYFQNEAQLEKSRLLSDRFSAERPKGSFSTLEIQRTEQGDSAMYLCASSQTGYGYNEQFFGPGTRLTVL.

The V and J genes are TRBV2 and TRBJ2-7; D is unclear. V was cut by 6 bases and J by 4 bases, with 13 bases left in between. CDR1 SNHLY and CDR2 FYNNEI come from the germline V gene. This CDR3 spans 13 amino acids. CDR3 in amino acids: CASSVPGLYEQYF. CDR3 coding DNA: TGTGCCAGCAGCGTCCCCGGGTTGTACGAGCAGTACTTC.

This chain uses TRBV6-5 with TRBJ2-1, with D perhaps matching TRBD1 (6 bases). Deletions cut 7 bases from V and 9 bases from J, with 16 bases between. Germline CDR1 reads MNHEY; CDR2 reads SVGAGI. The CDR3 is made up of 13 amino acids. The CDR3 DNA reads TGTGCCAGCACCGAAAGAGGGGGAATTGAGCAGTTCTTC. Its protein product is CASTERGGIEQFF.

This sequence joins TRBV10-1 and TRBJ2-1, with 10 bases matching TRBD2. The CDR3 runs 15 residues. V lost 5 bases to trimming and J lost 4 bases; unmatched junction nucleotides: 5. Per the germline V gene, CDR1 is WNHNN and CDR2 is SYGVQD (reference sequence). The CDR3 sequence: CASSRTSGTYNEQFF. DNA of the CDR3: TGCGCCAGCAGTCGGACTAGCGGAACTTACAATGAGCAGTTCTTC.

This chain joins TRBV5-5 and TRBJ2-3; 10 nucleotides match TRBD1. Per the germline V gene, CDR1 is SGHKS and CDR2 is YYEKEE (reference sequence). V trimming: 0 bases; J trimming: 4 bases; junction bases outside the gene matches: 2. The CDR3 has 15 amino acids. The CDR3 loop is CASSLGQGAPDTQYF. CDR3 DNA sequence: TGTGCCAGCAGCTTGGGACAGGGGGCCCCAGATACGCAGTATTTT.

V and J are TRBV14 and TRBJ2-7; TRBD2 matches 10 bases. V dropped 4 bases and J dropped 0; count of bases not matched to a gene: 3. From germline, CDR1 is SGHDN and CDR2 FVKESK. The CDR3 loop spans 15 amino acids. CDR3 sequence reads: CASSRVAGGSYEQYF. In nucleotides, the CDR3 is TGTGCCAGCAGCCGCGTAGCGGGAGGCTCCTACGAGCAGTACTTC.

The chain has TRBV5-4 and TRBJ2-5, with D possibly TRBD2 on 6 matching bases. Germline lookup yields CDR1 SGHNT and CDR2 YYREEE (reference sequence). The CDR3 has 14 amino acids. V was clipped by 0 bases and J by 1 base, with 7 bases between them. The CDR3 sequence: CASSLGLVQETQYF. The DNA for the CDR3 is TGTGCCAGCAGCTTGGGACTAGTCCAAGAGACCCAGTACTTC.